This entry is about one T cell receptor beta chain. Its antigen is not known. This sample is part of a study of metastatic and nonmetastatic thyroid tumors. Study context: From malignant and benign thyroid patients, repertoires in blood and in tumor or nodule tissue were compared. Study-level findings and limits: Malignant thyroid tumors reportedly had TCR beta diversity that was significantly higher than in benign nodules, in blood and tumor.

The entire patient cohort was treatment-naive prior to thyroid surgery. The CDR3 runs 15 residues. The junction had 6 bases not matched to a gene; V was cut back by 6 bases and J by 1 base. Germline CDR1 and CDR2: MNHEY and SMNVEV (reference sequence). MiXCR was used by TCRdb to re-call the PCR reads. The sample has 30,000 or so clones, 20% to 25% seen once. The V call is TRBV27, the J call TRBJ1-5; 7 positions agree with TRBD1. The sequence derives from a female donor with papillary thyroid cancer or a benign thyroid nodule (not recorded which). Some clones in this sample may be carry-over from other donors' samples. Input material: blood. CDR3 DNA sequence: TGTGCCAGCAGCCAGGACAGGCTAAGCAATCAGCCCCAGCATTTT. This encodes CASSQDRLSNQPQHF.